Each of the 30 T cell receptor beta chains below was sequenced from the same sample in a study of blood T cell repertoires in COVID-19. Libraries were prepared by immunoSEQ multiplex PCR; TCRdb keeps only in-frame clonotypes and omits some of them. Of around 140,000 clones in the sample, 80% to 90% are singletons; the top ten hold around an eighth. The sequenced material came from peripheral blood. Receptor source: a young man with COVID-19, enrolled during active disease.

This chain links TRBV25-1 with TRBJ1-1; no definite D call. The CDR3 is 16 amino acids. Germline lookup yields CDR1 MGHDK and CDR2 SYGVNS. Trimming left V 1 base short and J 0 bases short, with 12 bases between. CDR3 nucleotides: TGTGCCAGCAGTGAATCGGGTCGTCTGATGAACACTGAAGCTTTCTTT. Translating gives CASSESGRLMNTEAFF.

The chain employs TRBV28 and TRBJ1-1, with TRBD1 matching over 7 bases. V was pared by 6 bases and J by 9 bases, with 10 bases of the junction left unmatched. Germline-derived CDR1 and CDR2 are MDHEN and SYDVKM. There are 13 residues in the CDR3. The CDR3 DNA follows: TGTGCCAGCAGCCTGGGACAGCAAATAAAAGCTTTCTTT. This encodes CASSLGQQIKAFF.

The chain is built from TRBV28 and TRBJ2-1; 15 bases line up with TRBD2. The trim removed 4 bases at V and 2 bases at J, leaving 6 bases unmatched. The CDR3 consists of 18 residues. The germline gives CDR1 MDHEN, CDR2 SYDVKM. In nucleotides, the CDR3 is TGTGCCAGCAGTTCTCGGACTAGCGGGAGGGCCCCCTACAATGAGCAGTTCTTC. Its translation is CASSSRTSGRAPYNEQFF.

In its sample, this clone was seen a few times. The CDR3 reads CASTPWSSGTGELFF. The CDR3 DNA sequence: TGTGCCAGCACCCCTTGGTCCAGCGGCACCGGGGAGCTGTTTTTT. The J gene is TRBJ2-2, the V gene TRBV7-2; TRBD2 is a possible D gene (5 bases). Germline CDR1 is SGHTA and CDR2 is FQGNSA. This CDR3 spans 15 amino acids. The V and J ends lost 7 bases and 4 bases respectively, with 16 bases between them.

V gene TRBV4-3 combines with J gene TRBJ2-6; possibly TRBD2 for D (6 bases). The V end was cut by 4 bases, the J end by 2 bases, with 9 bases between. This CDR3 has 15 amino acids. Germline lookup yields CDR1 LGHNA and CDR2 YSLEER. CDR3 amino acids: CASSLGGAGANVLTF. CDR3 bases: TGCGCCAGCAGCCTCGGGGGTGCTGGGGCCAACGTCCTGACTTTC.

J is TRBJ2-7 and V is TRBV7-9; 8 nucleotides line up with TRBD1. The CDR3 spans 16 residues. CDR1 SEHNR and CDR2 FQNEAQ come from the germline V gene (reference sequence). V was clipped by 5 bases and J by 2 bases; unmatched bases: 11. This CDR3 reads CASSTGPGQAAYEQYF. The CDR3 DNA is TGTGCCAGCAGCACAGGTCCGGGACAGGCTGCCTACGAGCAGTACTTC.

This rearrangement joins TRBV18 to TRBJ2-2; TRBD1 aligns across 8 bases. With 1 base clipped from V and 4 bases from J, the junction kept 5 bases outside the gene matches. Germline loops: CDR1 KGHSH, CDR2 LQKENI. CDR3 length: 16 amino acids. Here the CDR3 reads CASSPLKDRATGELFF. Here the CDR3 DNA reads TGTGCCAGCTCACCACTAAAGGACAGGGCCACCGGGGAGCTGTTTTTT.

The rearrangement joins TRBV9 to TRBJ1-2; 8 bases map to TRBD1. The V and J ends lost 0 bases and 2 bases, in that order; junction bases with no gene match: 3. There are 15 residues in the CDR3. Looked up from germline, CDR1 is SGDLS and CDR2 is YYNGEE. In nucleotides, the CDR3 is TGTGCCAGCAGCGTAGGGAACAGGGGGAACTATGGCTACACCTTC. Translating it yields CASSVGNRGNYGYTF.

The chain recombines TRBV29-1 with TRBJ2-7; maybe TRBD2 (6 bases). This CDR3 is built from 14 residues. Germline loops: CDR1 SQVTM, CDR2 ANQGSEA. V was shortened by 3 bases and J by 2 bases, with 14 bases between the two germline ends. CDR3 bases: TGCAGCGTTGAGGAGGGGCAGGAGCCCTACGAGCAGTACTTC. Protein: CSVEEGQEPYEQYF.

The chain employs TRBV30 and TRBJ1-2; D ambiguous. Germline V gene lookup returns CDR1 GTSNPN and CDR2 SVGIG (reference sequence). The CDR3 is made up of 13 amino acids. Trimming removed 4 bases from V and 3 bases from J, with 12 bases in between. CDR3 in amino acids: CAWTRGRDYGYTF. The CDR3 DNA sequence: TGTGCCTGGACTCGGGGTAGGGACTATGGCTACACCTTC. The full variable domain, rest sourced from reference TRBV30 and TRBJ1-2, is SQTIHQWPATLVQPVGSPLSLECTVEGTSNPNLYWYRQAAGRGLQLLFYSVGIGQISSEVPQNLSASRPQDRQFILSSKKLLLSDSGFYLCAWTRGRDYGYTFGSGTRLTVV.

A note on this clone: This specimen includes other DNA sequences encoding the same CDR3. The chain recombines TRBV11-1 with TRBJ1-1; 9 bases are shared with TRBD1. This CDR3 is 14 amino acids long. Trimming cost V 5 bases and J 1 base; bases outside gene matches: 2. CDR1 and CDR2 (germline): SGHAT, FQDESV (reference sequence). The CDR3 nucleotides are TGTGCCAGCAGCCCGGACAGGGGGAACACTGAAGCTTTCTTT. Translation gives CASSPDRGNTEAFF. The full variable domain, with the rest looked up from reference TRBV11-1 and TRBJ1-1, is EAEVAQSPRYKITEKSQAVAFWCDPISGHATLYWYRQILGQGPELLVQFQDESVVDDSQLPKDRFSAERLKGVDSTLKIQPAELGDSAMYLCASSPDRGNTEAFFGQGTRLTVV.

V usage is TRBV10-3 and J usage is TRBJ1-2, with D possibly being TRBD1 (5 bases). The V end was cut by 5 bases, the J end by 0 bases, with 16 bases between. CDR1 and CDR2 from the germline V gene are ENHRY and SYGVKD. CDR3 length: 16 amino acids. The CDR3 loop reads CAISSPPGFSNYGYTF. CDR3 bases: TGTGCCATCAGTAGTCCCCCAGGGTTCTCTAACTATGGCTACACCTTC.

The DNA for the CDR3 is TGTGCCAGCAGTTTGATTATCGGAGAGACCCAGTACTTC. Translated, it gives CASSLIIGETQYF. The chain uses TRBV27 and TRBJ2-5; unclear D gene. The germline V gene has CDR1 MNHEY and CDR2 SMNVEV (reference sequence). Trimming removed 3 bases from V and 4 bases from J, with 9 bases in between. This CDR3 has 13 residues.

The J gene is TRBJ1-5, the V gene TRBV28; D might be TRBD1 (6 bases). V was cut by 6 bases and J by 3 bases, with 15 bases left in between. This CDR3 is 15 amino acids long. The germline V gene has CDR1 MDHEN and CDR2 SYDVKM. The CDR3 nucleotides are TGTGCCAGCAGACTACAGGGATGGAACAATCAGCCCCAGCATTTT. This encodes CASRLQGWNNQPQHF.

This chain connects TRBV6-5 to TRBJ1-2; 7 bases map to TRBD1. Germline V gene lookup returns CDR1 MNHEY and CDR2 SVGAGI. The junction had 10 bases not matched to a gene; V was cut back by 11 bases and J by 4 bases. The CDR3 is made up of 13 amino acids. Written as DNA, the CDR3 is TGTGCCGCCCGACAGGGCGGAGGCTATGGCTACACCTTC. Translated, it gives CAARQGGGYGYTF.

The gene calls are TRBV4-2 and TRBJ2-7; D may be TRBD2 (5 bases). The CDR3 covers 13 residues. V was cut by 2 bases and J by 3 bases, with 8 bases left in between. Germline V gene lookup returns CDR1 LGHNA and CDR2 YNFKEQ. CDR3 bases: TGTGCCAGCAGCCAATCACTAGTCTACGAGCAGTACTTC. It yields the protein CASSQSLVYEQYF.

The chain combines TRBV19 with TRBJ2-3; D might be TRBD1 (5 bases). V dropped 7 bases and J dropped 5 bases, with 13 bases sitting between them. The V gene's germline CDR1 is LNHDA and CDR2 SQIVND (reference sequence). The CDR3 sequence is 13 residues long. The CDR3 DNA follows: TGTGCCAGTACCCCATTAAGGGGAGATACGCAGTATTTT. It encodes CASTPLRGDTQYF.

The gene calls are TRBV7-6 and TRBJ2-1, with 7 bases aligning to TRBD2. The CDR3 is made up of 16 amino acids. After removal of 1 base from V and 2 bases from J, the junction contained 5 bases not matched to a gene. Germline V lookup: CDR1 SGHVS, CDR2 FNYEAQ. The CDR3 loop is CASSLGLGLAYNEQFF. The CDR3 DNA reads as TGTGCCAGCAGCTTAGGGCTAGGACTAGCCTACAATGAGCAGTTCTTC.

The CDR3 is CASSPRTGGMTGELFF. Written as DNA, the CDR3 is TGTGCCAGCAGCCCGAGAACAGGGGGGATGACCGGGGAGCTGTTTTTT. The chain carries TRBV9 and TRBJ2-2, with 8 bases that match TRBD1. The length of the CDR3 is 16 residues. V lost 4 bases and J lost 5; bases outside the gene matches: 10. Germline CDR1 SGDLS, CDR2 YYNGEE.

J is TRBJ1-1 and V is TRBV6-5; D unclear. There are 11 residues in the CDR3. Trimming stripped 7 bases from V and 9 bases from J, with 12 bases between. CDR1 MNHEY and CDR2 SVGAGI come from the germline V gene. CDR3 in amino acids: CASTDARKAFF. CDR3 coding DNA: TGTGCCAGCACCGACGCGAGGAAAGCTTTCTTT.

This clone was counted a few times. The rearrangement uses TRBV28 and TRBJ2-7, with D possibly being TRBD2 (6 bases). V lost 0 bases to trimming and J lost 3 bases, with 15 bases between them. Germline V gene sequence: CDR1 MDHEN, CDR2 SYDVKM. The CDR3 has 16 amino acids. This chain's CDR3 is CASSLWGMGGVYEQYF. CDR3 coding DNA: TGTGCCAGCAGTTTATGGGGTATGGGGGGAGTCTACGAGCAGTACTTC.

The J gene is TRBJ2-7, the V gene TRBV12-5, with D unresolved. In germline, CDR1 is LGHNT, CDR2 FRNRAP. Between the trimmed V and J ends, which lost 1 base and 6 bases, there was a span of 10 bases. The CDR3 extends over 13 amino acids. CDR3 sequence (DNA): TGTGCTAGTGGTTTGGGAGGTGGGTCCGAGCAGTACTTC. As protein: CASGLGGGSEQYF.

The genes are TRBV20-1 and TRBJ1-2; no clear D. CDR1 is DFQATT, CDR2 SNEGSKA, per germline (reference sequence). The CDR3 extends over 11 amino acids. V gave up 7 bases and J gave up 0 bases, with 6 bases separating them. The CDR3 sequence: CSDTANYGYTF. CDR3 DNA: TGCAGTGACACCGCTAACTATGGCTACACCTTC.

The rearrangement links TRBV7-8 to TRBJ2-3, with TRBD2 matching over 7 bases. The CDR3 consists of 16 residues. V shed 4 bases, J shed 2 bases, and the junction held 9 bases outside the gene matches. The germline V gene encodes CDR1 SGHVS and CDR2 FQNEAQ. The CDR3 protein is CASSSQRAGVTDTQYF. The DNA for the CDR3 is TGTGCCAGCAGCTCCCAACGTGCGGGGGTCACAGATACGCAGTATTTT.

A single count supports this clone. The chain uses TRBV3-1 (or the pseudogene TRBV3-2) and TRBJ2-7, with a weak D call TRBD2 (5 bases). The CDR3 extends over 15 amino acids. Per germline, CDR1 LGHDT and CDR2 YNNKEL (reference sequence). V shed 0 bases and J shed 3 bases, with 12 bases lying between them. Written as DNA, the CDR3 is TGTGCCAGCAGCCAAGATCGCAGTAGCGTCTACGAGCAGTACTTC. This gives the protein CASSQDRSSVYEQYF.

J is TRBJ2-1 and V is TRBV7-2; D perhaps matches TRBD2 (5 bases). In germline, CDR1 is SGHTA, CDR2 FQGNSA. The CDR3 runs to 15 residues. V was clipped by 4 bases and J by 8 bases, with 18 bases between them. CDR3 DNA: TGTGCCAGCAGCTCCCGGGGTCTTGGCGGCGATGAGCAGTTCTTC. Its translation: CASSSRGLGGDEQFF. Together with reference TRBV7-2 and TRBJ2-1, the CDR3 gives the full variable domain: GAGVSQSPSNKVTEKGKDVELRCDPISGHTALYWYRQSLGQGLEFLIYFQGNSAPDKSGLPSDRFSAERTGGSVSTLTIQRTQQEDSAVYLCASSSRGLGGDEQFFGPGTRLTVL.

The V gene is TRBV5-1, the J gene TRBJ2-1; D possibly corresponds to TRBD2 (7 bases). Trimming left V 0 bases short and J 2 bases short, with 18 bases between. The CDR3 has 18 amino acids. Germline V lookup: CDR1 SGHRS, CDR2 YFSETQ. Here the CDR3 reads CASSLARGASGTYNEQFF. In DNA, the CDR3 is TGCGCCAGCAGCTTGGCACGGGGGGCTAGCGGAACCTACAATGAGCAGTTCTTC.

This rearrangement joins TRBV21-1 to TRBJ1-4; the table's TRBD1 call for D was not verified on the DNA. TRBV21-1 is marked as a pseudogene. The CDR3 consists of 14 residues. For the CDR3, the DNA is TGTGCCAGCACCCTGGGACAGGTGGGTGAAAAACTGTTTTTT. As protein: CASTLGQVGEKLFF.

This CDR3 reads CARGQGPEQFF. Here the CDR3 DNA reads TGTGCCAGGGGACAGGGGCCTGAGCAGTTCTTC. The chain is built from TRBV6-5 and TRBJ2-1, with 10 bases fitting TRBD1. Unmatched junction bases numbered 2, after V lost 9 bases and J lost 9 bases. The germline CDR1 and CDR2 sequences are MNHEY and SVGAGI. The CDR3 is 11 residues long.

The V gene is TRBV19, the J gene TRBJ2-3; D is possibly TRBD2 (6 bases). The germline V gene encodes CDR1 LNHDA and CDR2 SQIVND (reference sequence). Trimming cost V 4 bases and J 2 bases, with 16 bases left between them. This CDR3 is built from 16 residues. The CDR3 bases are TGTGCCAGTAGTAACCGGGGAACACTAGCCACAGATACGCAGTATTTT. Encoded protein: CASSNRGTLATDTQYF.